Presented here are 4 T cell receptor beta chains from one specimen sequenced in a study of blood T cell repertoires in COVID-19. Assay used: immunoSEQ multiplex PCR; TCRdb lists only in-frame clones, some missing. The sample yields 200,000 to 300,000 clones, 86% seen once. Specimen: peripheral blood. The receptors derive from a man aged 25-40 years with active or convalescent COVID-19.

The CDR3 DNA sequence: TGTGCCACCAGCAGAGATATGACAGGGCAGGGGCCCCAGCATTTT. Amino acid sequence: CATSRDMTGQGPQHF. V gene TRBV15 combines with J gene TRBJ1-5, with 7 positions matching TRBD1. Germline V gives CDR1 LNHNV, CDR2 YYDKDF (reference sequence). V gave up 0 bases and J gave up 9 bases; unmatched junction bases: 8. The CDR3 spans 15 residues.

V gene TRBV7-2 combines with J gene TRBJ2-7; perhaps TRBD1 as D (5 bases). Germline V CDR1 and CDR2: SGHTA, FQGNSA. This CDR3 spans 15 amino acids. Trimming removed 3 bases at V and 3 bases at J, with 15 bases between. CDR3 sequence (DNA): TGTGCCAGCAGCTTTCAAGGACAAACCTTCTACGAGCAGTACTTC. This codes for CASSFQGQTFYEQYF.

The chain carries TRBV3-1 (or the pseudogene TRBV3-2) and TRBJ2-1, with 13 bases lining up with TRBD2. J was trimmed by 4 bases and V by 6 bases; bases with no gene match: 6. In germline, CDR1 is LGHDT, CDR2 YNNKEL (reference sequence). The CDR3 is made up of 16 amino acids. The CDR3 region is CASSRPGLAGYNEQFF. CDR3 nucleotides: TGTGCCAGCAGTCGTCCGGGACTAGCGGGATACAATGAGCAGTTCTTC.

The gene calls are TRBV4-1 and TRBJ2-1, with 7 positions matching TRBD2. Looked up from germline, CDR1 is MGHRA and CDR2 is YSYEKL. The CDR3 loop spans 14 amino acids. Losses at the gene ends were 4 bases for V and 1 base for J; bases not matched to a gene: 1. The CDR3 coding sequence is TGCGCCAGCAGCCCTAGCGGATCCTACAATGAGCAGTTCTTC. Translation gives CASSPSGSYNEQFF.